This T cell receptor beta chain was obtained from a study of regulatory T cells in long-lasting Graves disease. This clonotype came up many times. Combining iRepertoire HTBI primers with Arm-PCR of CDR3 regions, the authors built TCR beta libraries. TCRdb independently ran MiXCR on the multiplex PCR reads; one entry per CDR3 protein. This sample has 550,000 to 600,000 distinct CDR3 sequences, with around 15% found just once. Time point given: newly diagnosed GD, antithyroid drugs for less than 3 months. PBMCs provided the RNA from which the TCR library was made. The CDR3 runs to 13 residues. The germline V and J ends were trimmed by 6 bases and 7 bases, with 15 bases remaining between them. Germline CDR1 and CDR2: MDHEN and SYDVKM. This sample also belongs to another study, concerning T cells in Graves' hyperthyroidism and ophthalmopathy.

The specimen comprised peripheral blood mononuclear cells (PBMCs), sampled at new diagnosis, from a patient treated with antithyroid drugs. The sequence was collected from a man aged 18 to 35 with Graves disease. The chain uses TRBV28 and TRBJ1-1; D possibly corresponds to TRBD1 (6 bases). CDR3 residues: CASSSTDRYEAFF. The CDR3 DNA follows: TGTGCCAGCAGCTCTACTGACAGGTATGAAGCTTTCTTT.